The present TCR beta chain was sequenced within a study of blood T cells in healthy people across ages. Study-wide results and limits: More naive CD4+ cells and higher diversity marked long-lived donors relative to aged donors. Calculation of diversity from one million T cells yielded estimates considered to be underestimates.

The germline gives CDR1 DFQATT, CDR2 SNEGSKA (reference sequence). The CDR3 sequence is 15 residues long. With 6 bases clipped from V and 5 bases from J, the junction kept 10 bases outside the gene matches. Notes on this clonotype: Its specificity is unknown.

Next came a second PCR, run for about 7 to 12 cycles, which used a sample-barcoded 5' primer along with a J-beta primer mix. Each cDNA was tagged by a template-switch adaptor containing 12 random nucleotides. TCRdb analysed the 5' RACE reads with MiXCR anew, one entry per CDR3 protein. This sample has approximately 800,000 distinct CDR3 sequences, with 62% found just once. The sample comprised blood. This chain links TRBV20-1 with TRBJ2-1; 10 positions match TRBD1. The receptor was derived from a man aged 25-45 years in good health. The CDR3 reads CSAPRDRGLDNEQFF. The CDR3 nucleotides are TGCAGTGCCCCACGCGACAGGGGGCTAGACAATGAGCAGTTCTTC.